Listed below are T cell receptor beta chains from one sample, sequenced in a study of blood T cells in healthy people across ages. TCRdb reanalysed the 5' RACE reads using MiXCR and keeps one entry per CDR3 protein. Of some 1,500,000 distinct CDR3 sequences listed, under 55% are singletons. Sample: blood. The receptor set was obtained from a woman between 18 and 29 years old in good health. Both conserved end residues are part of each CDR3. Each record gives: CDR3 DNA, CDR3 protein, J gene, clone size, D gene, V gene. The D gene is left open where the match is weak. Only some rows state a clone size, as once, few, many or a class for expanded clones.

DNA: TGTGCCATCAGACAGGGGGCTGTTGGAAACACCATATATTTT
CDR3: CAIRQGAVGNTIYF
J: TRBJ1-3
size: -
D: TRBD1
V: TRBV10-3

DNA: TGTGCCAGCAGCCCACTGATTGCGGGGGCCAACGTCCTGACTTTC
CDR3: CASSPLIAGANVLTF
J: TRBJ2-6
size: -
D: -
V: TRBV6-2/TRBV6-3

DNA: TGCGCCAGCAGCACCGGGACAACAACAGCTGGCTACACCTTC
CDR3: CASSTGTTTAGYTF
J: TRBJ1-2
size: once
D: -
V: TRBV5-1

DNA: TGTGCCAGCAGCTTAGGACGAAGGGTGAACACTGAAGCTTTCTTT
CDR3: CASSLGRRVNTEAFF
J: TRBJ1-1
size: few
D: -
V: TRBV7-2

DNA: TGTGCCAGCAGCTTATGCATAGGTAGCAGCACAGATACGCAGTATTTT
CDR3: CASSLCIGSSTDTQYF
J: TRBJ2-3
size: few
D: -
V: TRBV7-9

DNA: TGTGCCAGCAGTTCCCAACAGGGGGTGGCTCAGCCCCAGCATTTT
CDR3: CASSSQQGVAQPQHF
J: TRBJ1-5
size: few
D: TRBD1
V: TRBV6-6

DNA: TGTGCCAGCAGTAACTCCGGGACGGCTTACTCCTACGAGCAGTACTTC
CDR3: CASSNSGTAYSYEQYF
J: TRBJ2-7
size: -
D: -
V: TRBV12-3/TRBV12-4

DNA: TGTGCCAGCAGTTACTATGGGACAGTTTACAATGAGCAGTTCTTC
CDR3: CASSYYGTVYNEQFF
J: TRBJ2-1
size: few
D: TRBD1
V: TRBV6-6

DNA: TGCAGCGTTGATTTAGGACTAGGAGGGGTCAATGAGCAGTTCTTC
CDR3: CSVDLGLGGVNEQFF
J: TRBJ2-1
size: many
D: TRBD2
V: TRBV29-1

DNA: TGCAGTGCTTATGGCCCCGGGAGAAACTACGAGCAGTACTTC
CDR3: CSAYGPGRNYEQYF
J: TRBJ2-7
size: -
D: -
V: TRBV20-1

DNA: TGCAGTGCTAGAGATCTAGCGGGGGAGCTCAGCAGCACAGATACGCAGTATTTT
CDR3: CSARDLAGELSSTDTQYF
J: TRBJ2-3
size: -
D: TRBD2
V: TRBV20-1

DNA: TGCAGCGTGGCTTGGGGGACGGCTGGCGGCTACACCTTC
CDR3: CSVAWGTAGGYTF
J: TRBJ1-2
size: -
D: -
V: TRBV29-1

DNA: TGCGCCAGCAACTACAGGGAGTCGATTTACAATGAGCAGTTCTTC
CDR3: CASNYRESIYNEQFF
J: TRBJ2-1
size: -
D: -
V: TRBV23-1

DNA: TGTGCCATCAGTGCCCAGTCCTCCTACGAGCAGTACTTC
CDR3: CAISAQSSYEQYF
J: TRBJ2-7
size: -
D: -
V: TRBV10-3

DNA: TGCAGTGCTAGAGATCGCCGAGGAGCCGCAGATACGCAGTATTTT
CDR3: CSARDRRGAADTQYF
J: TRBJ2-3
size: few
D: -
V: TRBV20-1

DNA: TGTGCCAGCAGCTTAGTGTCGGAGGATTCACCCCTCCACTTT
CDR3: CASSLVSEDSPLHF
J: TRBJ1-6
size: -
D: -
V: TRBV7-9

DNA: TGCAGCGTTGAAGACCGGACTAGAAATACGCAGTATTTT
CDR3: CSVEDRTRNTQYF
J: TRBJ2-3
size: few
D: TRBD2
V: TRBV29-1

DNA: TGTGCCAGCATCCCCAACGTAGAGTATGAGCAGTTCTTC
CDR3: CASIPNVEYEQFF
J: TRBJ2-1
size: -
D: -
V: TRBV6-5

DNA: TGCGCCAGCAGCCAAGGGACAGGTAACGAGCAGTACTTC
CDR3: CASSQGTGNEQYF
J: TRBJ2-7
size: many
D: TRBD1
V: TRBV4-1

DNA: TGTGCCAGCAGCCCTCGGGCGTCTAGCGGGAGGCCCGGCACAGATACGCAGTATTTT
CDR3: CASSPRASSGRPGTDTQYF
J: TRBJ2-3
size: -
D: -
V: TRBV21-1

DNA: TGCAGTGCTCGCGGGCCTAGCGGGAGTGCAGATACGCAGTATTTT
CDR3: CSARGPSGSADTQYF
J: TRBJ2-3
size: few
D: TRBD2
V: TRBV20-1

DNA: TGTGCCATCACCATGGACTCCACAGATACGCAGTATTTT
CDR3: CAITMDSTDTQYF
J: TRBJ2-3
size: -
D: -
V: TRBV10-3

DNA: TGCAGCGTTCATAAGGGGACAGGGGGTCAGGGCTACACCTTC
CDR3: CSVHKGTGGQGYTF
J: TRBJ1-2
size: few
D: TRBD1
V: TRBV29-1

DNA: TGCAGCGTTGAACCCGTGGTCAATGGACAGTTCTTC
CDR3: CSVEPVVNGQFF
J: TRBJ2-1
size: -
D: -
V: TRBV29-1

DNA: TGTGCCAGCAGTGAATCGGGACAGGGGTTCAATCAGCCCCAGCATTTT
CDR3: CASSESGQGFNQPQHF
J: TRBJ1-5
size: -
D: TRBD1
V: TRBV2

DNA: TGTGCCAGCATAGACGGGACAGCTATATACGAGCAGTACTTC
CDR3: CASIDGTAIYEQYF
J: TRBJ2-7
size: -
D: TRBD1
V: TRBV2

DNA: TGTGCCAGCAGTGCCGTGTGGGGGAATTCACCCCTCCACTTT
CDR3: CASSAVWGNSPLHF
J: TRBJ1-6
size: once
D: -
V: TRBV6-1

DNA: TGTGCCAGCAGTTCCGCGAGCTTGGGTAATTCACCCCTCCACTTT
CDR3: CASSSASLGNSPLHF
J: TRBJ1-6
size: -
D: -
V: TRBV12-3/TRBV12-4

DNA: TGCAGTGCTAGTACCTGGGAGAGCTCCTACGAGCAGTACTTC
CDR3: CSASTWESSYEQYF
J: TRBJ2-7
size: -
D: -
V: TRBV20-1

DNA: TGTGCCAGCAGTTATGCAGGGGGTTCTTTCTTT
CDR3: CASSYAGGSFF
J: TRBJ1-1
size: -
D: TRBD1
V: TRBV6-5

DNA: TGTGCCACCAGCAGAGATCCTACTAGCGGGTCTGGAGATACGCAGTATTTT
CDR3: CATSRDPTSGSGDTQYF
J: TRBJ2-3
size: -
D: TRBD2
V: TRBV15

DNA: TGCAGTGCTAGAGATTTCACAGGTCGGGATGGCTACACCTTC
CDR3: CSARDFTGRDGYTF
J: TRBJ1-2
size: many
D: -
V: TRBV20-1

DNA: TGTGCCAGCAGCTTAGACGGGACAGGTTCGTCCTACGAGCAGTACTTC
CDR3: CASSLDGTGSSYEQYF
J: TRBJ2-7
size: many
D: TRBD1
V: TRBV7-2

DNA: TGCAGCGTGCTACTGAGCTCCTACGAGCAGTACTTC
CDR3: CSVLLSSYEQYF
J: TRBJ2-7
size: few
D: -
V: TRBV29-1

DNA: TGTGCCAGCAGTTTCGGGTCGGGGCCCCAGCATTTT
CDR3: CASSFGSGPQHF
J: TRBJ1-5
size: -
D: -
V: TRBV6-2/TRBV6-3

DNA: TGTGCCAGCAGTTACCCCCCTAAGGTTACCTTCCCCTACAATGAGCAGTACTTC
CDR3: CASSYPPKVTFPYNEQYF
J: TRBJ2-7
size: -
D: -
V: TRBV6-2/TRBV6-3

DNA: TGTGCCAGCAGTTACATGAGACAGACAAAAGAGACCCAGTACTTC
CDR3: CASSYMRQTKETQYF
J: TRBJ2-5
size: -
D: -
V: TRBV6-2/TRBV6-3

DNA: TGCAGCGCCGCACCAACCGGCCGCGGGGATACGCAGTATTTT
CDR3: CSAAPTGRGDTQYF
J: TRBJ2-3
size: -
D: -
V: TRBV29-1

DNA: TGCGCCAGCAGCCACTACCACAGGGGCGGACTAGAAGGCAATCAGCCCCAGCATTTT
CDR3: CASSHYHRGGLEGNQPQHF
J: TRBJ1-5
size: -
D: TRBD1
V: TRBV4-1

DNA: TGCAGTGCTAGAGGCCGGGCCGCTCGTTTGAACACTGAAGCTTTCTTT
CDR3: CSARGRAARLNTEAFF
J: TRBJ1-1
size: -
D: -
V: TRBV20-1